The following is a T cell receptor beta chain sequence with its context. Antigen: not known. The sample comes from a study of graft-versus-host responses after intestinal transplantation. Study-wide results and limits: Within the allografts of patients who had graft-donor T cell macrochimerism, graft-versus-host to host-versus-graft clonal ratios were high. GvH clonotypes were identified within recipient marrow, with a subset emerging first in ileum or blood.

The method was immunoSEQ multiplex PCR; TCRdb's version includes in-frame clones alone and lacks a portion of them. The data contain tens of thousands of clones, roughly four fifths of them singletons. This clonotype was sampled from a human donor who received an intestinal transplant. The sample in question was unstimulated CD8+ T cells sorted from spleen or lymph node cells, obtained before intestinal transplant.

CDR3 nucleotide sequence: TGTGCCAGCAGCCCTCGGACTAGCGCCACCGGGGAGCTGTTTTTT. This sequence encodes CASSPRTSATGELFF. V usage is TRBV7-6 and J usage is TRBJ2-2; 9 nucleotides agree with TRBD2. Germline-derived CDR1 and CDR2 are SGHVS and FNYEAQ. V shed 5 bases and J 4 bases; nucleotides not matched to a gene: 5. This CDR3 has 15 amino acids. The whole variable domain, remainder taken from reference TRBV7-6 and TRBJ2-2, is GAGVSQSPRYKVTKRGQDVALRCDPISGHVSLYWYRQALGQGPEFLTYFNYEAQQDKSGLPNDRFSAERPEGSISTLTIQRTEQRDSAMYRCASSPRTSATGELFFGEGSRLTVL.